Listed below are T cell receptor beta chains from one sample, sequenced in a study of read filtering for tumor transcriptome and immune sequencing. TCRdb independently ran MiXCR on the reads; one entry per CDR3 protein. The top ten clones hold 7.5% to 10% of a sample with 100,000 to 150,000 distinct CDR3 sequences, around 13% of them seen once. What was sequenced was a population of CD138-negative cells sorted from bone marrow. Receptor source: a donor at least 40 years old with multiple myeloma. Each CDR3 is given with its conserved first and last residue. Each record gives: V gene, clone size, D gene, J gene, CDR3 DNA, CDR3 protein. D genes are given only for firm matches. Size is omitted from some rows. Given values are once, few, many or a class for expanded clones.

V: TRBV5-1
size: many
D: -
J: TRBJ2-2
DNA: TGTGCCAGCAGCCTGGGACAGAACACCGGGGAGCTGTTTTTT
CDR3: CASSLGQNTGELFF

V: TRBV12-5
size: many
D: -
J: TRBJ1-1
DNA: TGTGCTAGTGGTTTGGTAAGCATCACTGAAGCTTTCTTT
CDR3: CASGLVSITEAFF

V: TRBV19
size: -
D: -
J: TRBJ2-3
DNA: TGTGCCAGTAGTCCAGAAACGAAGGCGGGATCCACAGATACGCAGTATTTT
CDR3: CASSPETKAGSTDTQYF

V: TRBV2
size: many
D: -
J: TRBJ1-1
DNA: TGTGCCAGCAGTGAAGCCAGGGGCGCGGAAGCTTTCTTT
CDR3: CASSEARGAEAFF

V: TRBV28
size: -
D: TRBD2
J: TRBJ2-2
DNA: TGTGCCAGCAGTTTTCGGACTAGCGGGATCTACCCTGGAGGCGGGGAGCTGTTTTTT
CDR3: CASSFRTSGIYPGGGELFF

V: TRBV5-1
size: -
D: TRBD1
J: TRBJ1-1
DNA: TGCGCCAGCAGCCCAGACAGGGGTAATGAAGCTTTCTTT
CDR3: CASSPDRGNEAFF

V: TRBV6-2/TRBV6-3
size: many
D: -
J: TRBJ1-4
DNA: TGTGCCAGCAGTTACCGGTGGGCTGAAAAACTGTTTTTT
CDR3: CASSYRWAEKLFF

V: TRBV7-2
size: many
D: TRBD1
J: TRBJ1-5
DNA: TGTGCCAGCAGCTTATCCAGGGGGCTAGATCAGCCCCAGCATTTT
CDR3: CASSLSRGLDQPQHF

V: TRBV6-6
size: many
D: TRBD2
J: TRBJ2-7
DNA: TGTGCCAGCAGCCACGGGACTAGCGGGATTAGCTCCTACGAGCAGTACTTC
CDR3: CASSHGTSGISSYEQYF

V: TRBV7-2
size: many
D: -
J: TRBJ1-5
DNA: TGTGCCAGCAGCTTCACAGGAGAGCCCCAGCATTTT
CDR3: CASSFTGEPQHF

V: TRBV5-1
size: many
D: TRBD1
J: TRBJ2-1
DNA: TGCGCCAGCAGCCTAGGGACAGCGCAGTTCTTC
CDR3: CASSLGTAQFF

V: TRBV19
size: few
D: TRBD2
J: TRBJ2-1
DNA: TGTGCCAGCAGAGCGGGAGGTACTTACAATGAGCAGTTCTTC
CDR3: CASRAGGTYNEQFF

V: TRBV10-3
size: few
D: TRBD1
J: TRBJ2-5
DNA: TGTGCCATCGGGGACAGGGTTGAGACCCAGTACTTC
CDR3: CAIGDRVETQYF

V: TRBV12-3/TRBV12-4
size: many
D: -
J: TRBJ2-1
DNA: TGTGCCAGCAGACTCGACGAGGACCCTTTCAATGAGCAGTTCTTC
CDR3: CASRLDEDPFNEQFF

V: TRBV7-8
size: many
D: TRBD1
J: TRBJ2-4
DNA: TGTGCCAGCAGCTTAGGGACAGGGGTTAGCATTCAGTACTTC
CDR3: CASSLGTGVSIQYF

V: TRBV5-8
size: many
D: TRBD1
J: TRBJ2-3
DNA: TGTGCCAGCAGCTGGGGGACAGTAGCAGATACGCAGTATTTT
CDR3: CASSWGTVADTQYF

V: TRBV12-3/TRBV12-4
size: many
D: -
J: TRBJ1-5
DNA: TGTGCCAGCGGGGACGGACTCAATCAGCCCCAGCATTTT
CDR3: CASGDGLNQPQHF

V: TRBV6-2/TRBV6-3
size: many
D: -
J: TRBJ2-7
DNA: TGTGCCAGCAGCCTAGTGCCTGAAGGCCCCTACGAGCAGTACTTC
CDR3: CASSLVPEGPYEQYF

V: TRBV29-1
size: -
D: -
J: TRBJ2-6
DNA: TGCAGCGTTGTTCACCATGGGGTTTCTGGGGCCAACGTCCTGACTTTC
CDR3: CSVVHHGVSGANVLTF

V: TRBV9
size: many
D: TRBD2
J: TRBJ2-1
DNA: TGTGCCAGCAGCGTAGGTAGGACTAGCGGCTACAATGAGCAGTTCTTC
CDR3: CASSVGRTSGYNEQFF

V: TRBV20-1
size: -
D: TRBD1
J: TRBJ1-3
DNA: TGCAGTGCTAGGGTACCGGGACAGGGGGACACCATATATTTT
CDR3: CSARVPGQGDTIYF

V: TRBV11-1
size: many
D: TRBD1
J: TRBJ2-1
DNA: TGTGCCATAAAAAAACGATCGGGACAGGGGGCCAATGAGCAGTTCTTC
CDR3: CAIKKRSGQGANEQFF

V: TRBV29-1
size: many
D: -
J: TRBJ2-2
DNA: TGCAGCGTTGAGGCCCCAGGGGCCGGGGAGCTGTTTTTT
CDR3: CSVEAPGAGELFF

V: TRBV4-3
size: many
D: TRBD2
J: TRBJ2-1
DNA: TGCGCCAGCAGCCCCATTGGCCTAGCGGGAGTCAATGAGCAGTTCTTC
CDR3: CASSPIGLAGVNEQFF

V: TRBV12-3/TRBV12-4
size: many
D: -
J: TRBJ1-1
DNA: TGTGCCAGCACCAGAGGCAGACTTTCGGCTTTCTTT
CDR3: CASTRGRLSAFF

V: TRBV6-6
size: -
D: -
J: TRBJ2-3
DNA: TGTGCCAGCAGAGCGAGCACAGATACGCAGTATTTT
CDR3: CASRASTDTQYF